This passage covers 25 T cell receptor beta chains from one sample sequenced in a study of cytomegalovirus exposure and HLA in healthy donors. The PCR was carried out with 60 Vbeta primers and 13 Jbeta primers. The table came from immunoSEQ multiplex PCR; TCRdb's copy has only in-frame clones and leaves some out. The record lists 150,000 to 200,000 clones, of which the ten most abundant hold 0.7% to 1%. The specimen was PBMCs. These receptors originate from a woman aged 18-29 years in good health and CMV-seropositive.

The chain has TRBV5-1 and TRBJ2-1; D is perhaps TRBD2 (5 bases). CDR1 is SGHRS and CDR2 is YFSETQ in the germline V gene. The CDR3 length is 12 residues. V lost 4 bases and J lost 9, with 11 bases in between. In nucleotides, the CDR3 is TGCGCCAGCAGCCCCACGGGGAGTGAGCAGTTCTTC. As protein: CASSPTGSEQFF.

This chain connects TRBV11-2 to TRBJ2-5; 7 bases line up with TRBD2. CDR1 is SGHAT, CDR2 FQNNGV, per germline. The CDR3 totals 13 residues. With 4 bases clipped from V and 11 bases from J, the junction kept 10 bases outside the gene matches. The CDR3 DNA is TGTGCCAGCAGCTGGCGGGAGTCCGAAAAGCAGTACTTC. Amino acids: CASSWRESEKQYF.

CDR3 coding DNA: TGTGCCATCAGTGAGTCCACGACAGGGTCCAATGAGCAGTTCTTC. Its translation: CAISESTTGSNEQFF. The chain joins TRBV10-3 to TRBJ2-1, with 7 bases that match TRBD1. The ends lost 0 bases at V and 6 bases at J; junction bases unmatched: 5. Germline V CDR1 and CDR2: ENHRY, SYGVKD. CDR3 length: 15 residues.

The rearrangement links TRBV6-5 to TRBJ1-2; D perhaps matches TRBD1 (6 bases). Trimming cost V 5 bases and J 3 bases, with 13 bases left between them. CDR3 length equals 14 residues. Germline CDR1 MNHEY, CDR2 SVGAGI. The CDR3 region is CASSPRRGYYGYTF. The CDR3 DNA follows: TGTGCCAGCAGTCCTCGTAGGGGGTACTATGGCTACACCTTC.

The V and J genes are TRBV6-5 and TRBJ1-2, with TRBD1 matching over 9 bases. The CDR3 consists of 13 residues. Germline assignment: CDR1 MNHEY and CDR2 SVGAGI. With 5 bases clipped from V and 8 bases from J, the junction kept 6 bases outside the gene matches. Here the CDR3 DNA reads TGTGCCAGCAGTAGAGGGACAGGGACCGGCTACACCTTC. It is translated as CASSRGTGTGYTF.

The V gene is TRBV7-2, the J gene TRBJ2-5; D ambiguous. V gave up 6 bases and J gave up 3 bases, with 8 bases separating them. Germline V gene data show CDR1 as SGHTA and CDR2 as FQGNSA. The CDR3 totals 12 residues. The CDR3 DNA follows: TGTGCCAGCAGTTCTCGTAAAGAGACCCAGTACTTC. Encoded protein: CASSSRKETQYF.

The chain links TRBV5-1 to TRBJ1-3, with D unresolved. The V and J ends lost 0 bases and 1 base respectively, with 11 bases between them. CDR1 and CDR2 (germline): SGHRS, YFSETQ. The CDR3 loop spans 16 amino acids. The CDR3 spells CASSLGGVGSGNTIYF. As DNA, the CDR3 is TGCGCCAGCAGCTTGGGCGGGGTTGGATCTGGAAACACCATATATTTT. Supplemented by reference TRBV5-1 and TRBJ1-3, the full variable domain reads KAGVTQTPRYLIKTRGQQVTLSCSPISGHRSVSWYQQTPGQGLQFLFEYFSETQRNKGNFPGRFSGRQFSNSRSEMNVSTLELGDSALYLCASSLGGVGSGNTIYFGEGSWLTVV.

The rearrangement links TRBV25-1 to TRBJ1-1; D is uncertain. The germline V and J ends were trimmed by 0 bases and 4 bases, with 12 bases remaining between them. Per the germline V gene, CDR1 is MGHDK and CDR2 is SYGVNS. The CDR3 has 15 residues. Here the CDR3 reads CASSEYMGGITEAFF. CDR3 DNA sequence: TGTGCCAGCAGTGAATATATGGGAGGGATCACTGAAGCTTTCTTT.

The chain combines TRBV11-3 with TRBJ1-4, with 7 bases identical to TRBD1. V dropped 4 bases and J dropped 7; count of bases not matched to a gene: 3. This CDR3 is built from 13 residues. Germline loops: CDR1 SGHNT, CDR2 YENEEA. CDR3 sequence reads: CASSSRTGEKLFF. In nucleotides, the CDR3 is TGTGCCAGCAGCTCCCGGACAGGTGAAAAACTGTTTTTT.

This chain links TRBV4-2 with TRBJ1-5; TRBD1 aligns across 9 bases. The germline V gene has CDR1 LGHNA and CDR2 YNFKEQ. This CDR3 is 15 amino acids long. V shed 0 bases, J shed 6 bases, and the junction held 3 bases outside the gene matches. In nucleotides, the CDR3 is TGTGCCAGCAGCCAAGACGGGACAGGGACTCAGCCCCAGCATTTT. As protein: CASSQDGTGTQPQHF.

This sequence joins TRBV18 and TRBJ2-7; 9 bases are a match to TRBD2. There are 17 residues in the CDR3. Germline values: CDR1 KGHSH, CDR2 LQKENI. With V trimmed by 3 bases and J by 7 bases, 16 bases remained unmatched. CDR3 in DNA: TGTGCCAGCTCACCGAGGCCTAAGTGGCGGGAGGGTCGTGAGCAGTACTTC. It is translated as CASSPRPKWREGREQYF.

The V gene is TRBV19, the J gene TRBJ1-4; D perhaps matches TRBD1 (5 bases). Trimming pared 3 bases from V and 4 bases from J, leaving 18 bases between. The CDR3 is 17 residues long. Germline V CDR1 and CDR2: LNHDA, SQIVND (reference sequence). The CDR3 DNA is TGTGCCAGTAGTATCATCCTGGACATCACACGTAATGAAAAACTGTTTTTT. Its translation is CASSIILDITRNEKLFF.

The chain has TRBV11-2 and TRBJ2-5; D is possibly TRBD2 (6 bases). CDR1 and CDR2 from the germline V gene are SGHAT and FQNNGV. This CDR3 region has 13 residues. V lost 5 bases, J lost 10 bases, and 17 bases lay in between. The CDR3 nucleotides are TGTGCCAGCAGCCTACACCTGGGGGGAGGCCAGTACTTC. The encoded protein is CASSLHLGGGQYF.

The V and J genes are TRBV27 and TRBJ2-3; D call uncertain. From germline, CDR1 is MNHEY and CDR2 SMNVEV (reference sequence). V was shortened by 2 bases and J by 8 bases, with 11 bases between the two germline ends. The CDR3 runs to 13 residues. CDR3: CASSLASRSTQYF. The CDR3 DNA is TGTGCCAGCAGTTTAGCGTCTCGTAGTACGCAGTATTTT.

The rearrangement joins TRBV9 to TRBJ2-1, with 10 positions matching TRBD2. Losses at the gene ends were 4 bases for V and 7 bases for J; bases not matched to a gene: 2. This CDR3 contains 13 residues. CDR1 is SGDLS and CDR2 is YYNGEE in the germline V gene. CDR3 coding DNA: TGTGCCAGCAGCCGAGCGGGGGGGAATGAGCAGTTCTTC. Protein product: CASSRAGGNEQFF.

The chain employs TRBV6-1 and TRBJ1-2; 10 bases agree with TRBD1. There are 15 residues in the CDR3. The trim removed 0 bases at V and 2 bases at J, leaving 0 bases unmatched. The germline gives CDR1 MNHNS, CDR2 SASEGT. The CDR3: CASSEAGQGNYGYTF. As DNA, the CDR3 is TGTGCCAGCAGTGAAGCGGGACAGGGGAACTATGGCTACACCTTC.

This sequence joins TRBV2 and TRBJ2-7; 8 positions match TRBD1. Germline V gene sequence: CDR1 SNHLY, CDR2 FYNNEI. The J segment lost 5 bases and the V segment lost 6 bases, leaving 6 bases of the junction unmatched. The CDR3 extends over 13 amino acids. CDR3 bases: TGTGCCAGCAGCGGACAGGGCCCGGACGAGCAGTACTTC. It codes for CASSGQGPDEQYF.

This chain connects TRBV19 to TRBJ1-5; D uncertain. Between the trimmed V and J ends, which lost 3 bases and 2 bases, there was a span of 14 bases. Per germline, CDR1 LNHDA and CDR2 SQIVND (reference sequence). There are 16 residues in the CDR3. In nucleotides, the CDR3 is TGTGCCAGTAGTATTGCGGGTACATTTGGCAATCAGCCCCAGCATTTT. Translated, it gives CASSIAGTFGNQPQHF.

V usage is TRBV18 and J usage is TRBJ2-5, with D perhaps matching TRBD1 (5 bases). The CDR3 spans 13 residues. V lost 4 bases and J lost 5, with 11 bases in between. Looked up from germline, CDR1 is KGHSH and CDR2 is LQKENI. CDR3: CASSQGSGETQYF. The CDR3 bases are TGTGCCAGCTCACAAGGTTCAGGGGAGACCCAGTACTTC.

The genes are TRBV10-3 and TRBJ1-2, with a tentative D call TRBD1 (5 bases). Germline CDR1 reads ENHRY; CDR2 reads SYGVKD. The CDR3 covers 13 residues. V was shortened by 10 bases and J by 4 bases, with 16 bases between the two germline ends. DNA of the CDR3: TGTGCCAACCAACAGGAGTCGGGCTATGGCTACACCTTC. It specifies CANQQESGYGYTF.

This chain joins TRBV5-4 and TRBJ1-5; D remains ambiguous. Germline V lookup: CDR1 SGHNT, CDR2 YYREEE (reference sequence). V lost 0 bases and J 6 bases, leaving 7 bases between the germline ends. The CDR3 sequence is 13 residues long. This CDR3 reads CASSLGGGQPQHF. In DNA form, the CDR3 reads TGTGCCAGCAGCTTGGGGGGAGGTCAGCCCCAGCATTTT.

The J gene is TRBJ1-2, the V gene TRBV10-3; TRBD1 aligns across 8 bases. This CDR3 is 14 amino acids long. V dropped 7 bases and J dropped 4; count of bases not matched to a gene: 8. In germline, CDR1 is ENHRY, CDR2 SYGVKD. The CDR3 DNA reads as TGTGCCATCACCGCGGACAGGGCGGGCTATGGCTACACCTTC. It is translated as CAITADRAGYGYTF.

The J gene is TRBJ1-2, the V gene TRBV30; 9 bases agree with TRBD1. This CDR3 is 15 amino acids long. The V segment lost 1 base and the J segment 7 bases; nucleotides outside the gene matches: 10. Germline CDR1 GTSNPN, CDR2 SVGIG (reference sequence). The CDR3 nucleotides read TGTGCCTGGAGTGGTGATTGGGACAGGGTATTTGGCTACACCTTC. Translation: CAWSGDWDRVFGYTF.

The chain links TRBV7-2 to TRBJ2-1; unclear D gene. V was shortened by 2 bases and J by 9 bases, with 5 bases between the two germline ends. The CDR3 has 11 amino acids. The germline CDR1 and CDR2 sequences are SGHTA and FQGNSA. Here the CDR3 reads CASSLRGEQFF. Here the CDR3 DNA reads TGTGCCAGCAGCTTAAGAGGTGAGCAGTTCTTC.

Here the CDR3 DNA reads TGCGCCAGCAGCTTGGAACCCCGGGTACAGGGACAGGGGGGCTACACCTTC. As protein: CASSLEPRVQGQGGYTF. The chain joins TRBV5-1 to TRBJ1-2; 10 bases map to TRBD1. With 0 bases clipped from V and 8 bases from J, the junction kept 13 bases outside the gene matches. The CDR3 runs to 17 residues. Per the germline V gene, CDR1 is SGHRS and CDR2 is YFSETQ.